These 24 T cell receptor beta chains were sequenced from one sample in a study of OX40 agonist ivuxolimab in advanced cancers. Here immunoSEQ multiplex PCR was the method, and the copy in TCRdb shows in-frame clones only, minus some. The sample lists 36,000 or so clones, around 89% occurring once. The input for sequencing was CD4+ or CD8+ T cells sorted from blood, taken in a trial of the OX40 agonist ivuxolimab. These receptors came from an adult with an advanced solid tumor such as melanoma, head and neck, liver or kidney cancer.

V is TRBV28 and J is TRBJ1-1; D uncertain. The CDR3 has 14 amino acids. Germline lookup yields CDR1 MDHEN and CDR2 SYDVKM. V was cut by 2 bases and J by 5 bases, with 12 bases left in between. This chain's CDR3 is CASSLRSPTTEAFF. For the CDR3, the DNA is TGTGCCAGCAGTTTACGGTCTCCGACGACTGAAGCTTTCTTT.

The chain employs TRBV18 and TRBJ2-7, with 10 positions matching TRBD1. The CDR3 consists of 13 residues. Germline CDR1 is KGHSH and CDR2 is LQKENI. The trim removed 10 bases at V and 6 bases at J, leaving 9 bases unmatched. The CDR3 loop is CATTGTGVSEQYF. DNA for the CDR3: TGTGCCACCACCGGGACAGGGGTAAGCGAGCAGTACTTC.

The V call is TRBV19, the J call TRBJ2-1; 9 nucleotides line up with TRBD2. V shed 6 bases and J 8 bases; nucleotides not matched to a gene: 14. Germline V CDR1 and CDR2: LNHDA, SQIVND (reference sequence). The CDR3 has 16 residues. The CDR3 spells CASRPLDSGGSHEQFF. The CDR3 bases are TGTGCCAGTAGACCCCTCGATAGCGGGGGTAGTCATGAGCAGTTCTTC.

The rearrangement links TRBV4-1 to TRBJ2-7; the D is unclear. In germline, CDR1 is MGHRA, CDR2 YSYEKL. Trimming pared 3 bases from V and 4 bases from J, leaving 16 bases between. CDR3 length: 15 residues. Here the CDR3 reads CASSHGRSLGYEQYF. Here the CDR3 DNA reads TGCGCCAGCAGCCATGGACGGAGTCTAGGGTACGAGCAGTACTTC.

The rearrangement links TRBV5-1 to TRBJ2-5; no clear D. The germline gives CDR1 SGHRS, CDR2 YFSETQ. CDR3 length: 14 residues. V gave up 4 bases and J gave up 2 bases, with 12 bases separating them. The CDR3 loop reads CASSGPGQQETQYF. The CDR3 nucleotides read TGCGCCAGCAGCGGGCCGGGCCAACAAGAGACCCAGTACTTC.

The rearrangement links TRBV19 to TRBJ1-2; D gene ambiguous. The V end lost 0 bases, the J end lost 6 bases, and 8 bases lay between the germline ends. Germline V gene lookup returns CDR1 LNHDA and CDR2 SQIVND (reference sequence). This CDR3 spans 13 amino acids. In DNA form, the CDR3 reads TGTGCCAGTAGTATAGAGGTTGAGGATGGCTACACCTTC. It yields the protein CASSIEVEDGYTF.

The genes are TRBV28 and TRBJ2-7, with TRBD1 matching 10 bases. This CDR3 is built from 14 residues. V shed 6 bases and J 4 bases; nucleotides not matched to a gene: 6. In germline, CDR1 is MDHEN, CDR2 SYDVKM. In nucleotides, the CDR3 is TGTGCCAGCAGGCCGCCGGGACAGGGGTACGAGCAGTACTTC. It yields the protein CASRPPGQGYEQYF.

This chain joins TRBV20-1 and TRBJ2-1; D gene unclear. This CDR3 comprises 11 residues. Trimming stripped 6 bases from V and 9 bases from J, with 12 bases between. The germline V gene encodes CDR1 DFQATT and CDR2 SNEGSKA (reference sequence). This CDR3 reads CSAAQPVEQFF. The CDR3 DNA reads TGCAGTGCAGCCCAACCGGTTGAGCAGTTCTTC.

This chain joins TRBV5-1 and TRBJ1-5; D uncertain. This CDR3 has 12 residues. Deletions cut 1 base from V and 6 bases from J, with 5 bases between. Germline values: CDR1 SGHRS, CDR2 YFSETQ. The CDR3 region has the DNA TGCGCCAGCAGCTTGCTTGCTCAGCCCCAGCATTTT. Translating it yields CASSLLAQPQHF.

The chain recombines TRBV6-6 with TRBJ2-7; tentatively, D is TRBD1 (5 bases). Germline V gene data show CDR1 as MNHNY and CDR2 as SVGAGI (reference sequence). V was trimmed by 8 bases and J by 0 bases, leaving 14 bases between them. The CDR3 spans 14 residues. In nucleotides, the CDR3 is TGTGCCAGCTCCCACAGGTCGAGCTCCTACGAGCAGTACTTC. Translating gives CASSHRSSSYEQYF.

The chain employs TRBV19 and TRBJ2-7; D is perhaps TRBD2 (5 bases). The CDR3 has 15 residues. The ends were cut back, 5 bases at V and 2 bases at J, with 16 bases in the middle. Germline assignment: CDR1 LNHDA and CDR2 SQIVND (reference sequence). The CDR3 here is CASSGIEGSPYEQYF. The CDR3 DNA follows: TGTGCCAGTAGTGGGATCGAGGGATCTCCCTACGAGCAGTACTTC. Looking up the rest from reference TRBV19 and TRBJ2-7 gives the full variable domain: DGGITQSPKYLFRKEGQNVTLSCEQNLNHDAMYWYRQDPGQGLRLIYYSQIVNDFQKGDIAEGYSVSREKKESFPLTVTSAQKNPTAFYLCASSGIEGSPYEQYFGPGTRLTVT.

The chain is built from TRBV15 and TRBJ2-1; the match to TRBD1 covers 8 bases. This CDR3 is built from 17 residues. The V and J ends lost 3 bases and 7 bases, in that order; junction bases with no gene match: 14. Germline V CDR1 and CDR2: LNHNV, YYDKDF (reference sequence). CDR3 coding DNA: TGTGCCACCAGCAGTCCCCCGCCAGGGGGCCCCAAGAATGAGCAGTTCTTC. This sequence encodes CATSSPPPGGPKNEQFF.

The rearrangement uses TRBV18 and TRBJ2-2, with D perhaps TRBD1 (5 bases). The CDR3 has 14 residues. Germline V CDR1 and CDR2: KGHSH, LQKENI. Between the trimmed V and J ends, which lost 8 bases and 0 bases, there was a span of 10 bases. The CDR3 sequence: CASKQGTNTGELFF. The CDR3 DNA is TGTGCCAGCAAGCAGGGAACGAACACCGGGGAGCTGTTTTTT.

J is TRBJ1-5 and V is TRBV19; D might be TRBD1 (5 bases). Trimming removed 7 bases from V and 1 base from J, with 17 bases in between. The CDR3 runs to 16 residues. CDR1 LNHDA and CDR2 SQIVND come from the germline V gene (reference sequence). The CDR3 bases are TGTGCCAGTACCAGGGACCTAAGTCTGAGCAATCAGCCCCAGCATTTT. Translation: CASTRDLSLSNQPQHF.

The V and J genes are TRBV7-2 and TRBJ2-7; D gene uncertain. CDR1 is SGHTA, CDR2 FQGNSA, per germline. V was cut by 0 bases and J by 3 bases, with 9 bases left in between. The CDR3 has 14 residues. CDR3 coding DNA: TGTGCCAGCAGCTTAGCCTACCAGAACTACGAGCAGTACTTC. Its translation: CASSLAYQNYEQYF.

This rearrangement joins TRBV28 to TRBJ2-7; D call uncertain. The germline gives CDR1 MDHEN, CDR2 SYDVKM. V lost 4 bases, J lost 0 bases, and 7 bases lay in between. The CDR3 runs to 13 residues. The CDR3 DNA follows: TGTGCCAGCAGTTCCCACATCTCCTACGAGCAGTACTTC. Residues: CASSSHISYEQYF.

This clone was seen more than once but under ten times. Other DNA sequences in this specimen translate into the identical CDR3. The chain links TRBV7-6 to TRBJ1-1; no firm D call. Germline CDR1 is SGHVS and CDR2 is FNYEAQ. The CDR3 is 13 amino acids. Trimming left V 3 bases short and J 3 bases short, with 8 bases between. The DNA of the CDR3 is TGTGCCAGCAGCTTTCAATCCTACACTGAAGCTTTCTTT. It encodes CASSFQSYTEAFF.

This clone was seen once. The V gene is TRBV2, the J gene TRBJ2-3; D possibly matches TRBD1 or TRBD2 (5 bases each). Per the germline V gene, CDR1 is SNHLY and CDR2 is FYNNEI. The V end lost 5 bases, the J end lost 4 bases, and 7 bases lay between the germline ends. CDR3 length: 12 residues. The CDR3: CASSPGPDTQYF. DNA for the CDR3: TGTGCCAGCAGTCCGGGGCCAGATACGCAGTATTTT.

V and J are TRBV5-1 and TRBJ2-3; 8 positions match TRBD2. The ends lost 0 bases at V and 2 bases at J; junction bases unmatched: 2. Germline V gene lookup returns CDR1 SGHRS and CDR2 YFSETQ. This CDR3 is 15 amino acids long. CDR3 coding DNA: TGCGCCAGCAGCTTGGTCGGACTAGCCACAGATACGCAGTATTTT. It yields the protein CASSLVGLATDTQYF.

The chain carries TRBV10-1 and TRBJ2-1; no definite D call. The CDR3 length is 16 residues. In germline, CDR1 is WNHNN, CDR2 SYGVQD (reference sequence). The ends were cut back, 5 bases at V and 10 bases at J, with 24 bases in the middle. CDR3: CASSFRPGERIWEQFF. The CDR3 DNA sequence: TGCGCCAGCAGTTTCAGACCCGGCGAAAGAATATGGGAGCAGTTCTTC.

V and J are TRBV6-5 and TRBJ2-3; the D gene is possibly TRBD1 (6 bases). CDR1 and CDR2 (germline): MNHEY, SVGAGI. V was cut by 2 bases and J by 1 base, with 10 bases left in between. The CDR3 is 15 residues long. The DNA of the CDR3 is TGTGCCAGCAGTTACGGGGGCGCGGGCACAGATACGCAGTATTTT. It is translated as CASSYGGAGTDTQYF.

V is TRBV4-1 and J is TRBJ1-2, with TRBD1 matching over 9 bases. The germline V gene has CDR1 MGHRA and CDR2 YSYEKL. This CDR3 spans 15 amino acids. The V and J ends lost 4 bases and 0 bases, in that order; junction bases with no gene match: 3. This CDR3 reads CASSPGQGPNYGYTF. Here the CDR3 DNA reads TGCGCCAGCAGCCCGGGACAGGGACCTAACTATGGCTACACCTTC.

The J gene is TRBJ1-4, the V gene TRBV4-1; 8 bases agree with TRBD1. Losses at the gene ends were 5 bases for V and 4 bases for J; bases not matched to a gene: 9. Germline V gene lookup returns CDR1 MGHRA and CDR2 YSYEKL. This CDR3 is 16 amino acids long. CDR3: CASSSQGQGINEKLFF. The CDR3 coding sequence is TGCGCCAGCAGCTCACAAGGACAGGGAATTAATGAAAAACTGTTTTTT.

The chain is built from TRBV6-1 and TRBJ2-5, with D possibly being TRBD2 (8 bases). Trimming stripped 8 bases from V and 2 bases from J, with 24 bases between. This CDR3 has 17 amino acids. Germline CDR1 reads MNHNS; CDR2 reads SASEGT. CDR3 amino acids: CASREEQGRGRQETQYF. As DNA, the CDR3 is TGTGCCAGCCGGGAAGAACAGGGGCGCGGGAGGCAAGAGACCCAGTACTTC.